This TCR beta chain was captured by sequencing in a study of patients and donors after allogeneic stem cell transplantation. CDR3 length: 15 residues. The J segment lost 3 bases and the V segment lost 0 bases, leaving 2 bases of the junction unmatched. Germline CDR1 and CDR2: MGHDK and SYGVNS. TCRdb reanalysed the RT-PCR reads using MiXCR and keeps one entry per CDR3 protein. The sample lists approximately 98,000 distinct CDR3 sequences, over 30% occurring once. V gene TRBV25-1 combines with J gene TRBJ2-1; 7 bases line up with TRBD1. This clonotype was sampled from a human donor who was either an allogeneic HSCT recipient or a stem cell or donor lymphocyte infusion donor (not recorded which). It is not recorded whose cells these are; they may come from a transplant donor. Material: blood, either unsorted or a sorted T cell fraction (not recorded which). In DNA form, the CDR3 reads TGTGCCAGCAGTGAATACAGGGGGATCTACAATGAGCAGTTCTTC. Translation gives CASSEYRGIYNEQFF.